Each of the 31 T cell receptor beta chains below was sequenced from the same sample in a study of blood T cells in healthy people across ages (dated by TCRdb to the mid-2010s). Libraries came from 5' RACE. Sequencing instrument: Illumina HiSeq 2500. A second PCR of roughly 7 to 12 cycles was performed with a sample-barcoded 5' primer and a J-beta primer mix. The public reads were reanalyzed by TCRdb: fastp trimming at Q25, MiXCR alignment, in-frame beta chains only. Rows are combined by CDR3 protein, so each entry shows the most common genes and DNA. The table for this sample lists about 1.8 million distinct CDR3 sequences; just under 50% of them were counted only once. The top ten clonotypes cover over 2% of the sample. The sequencing sample was made of blood. The receptors were gathered from a middle-aged woman in good health.

The rearrangement joins TRBV20-1 to TRBJ1-6; D perhaps matches TRBD1 (5 bases). This CDR3 contains 15 residues. V was cut by 0 bases and J by 9 bases, with 15 bases left in between. The V gene's germline CDR1 is DFQATT and CDR2 SNEGSKA (reference sequence). CDR3 sequence reads: CSAREGGPTASPLHF. In nucleotides, the CDR3 is TGCAGTGCTAGAGAGGGGGGACCCACGGCTTCACCCCTCCACTTT.

V and J are TRBV20-1 and TRBJ2-1; D is uncertain. Per the germline V gene, CDR1 is DFQATT and CDR2 is SNEGSKA (reference sequence). Between the trimmed V and J ends, which lost 1 base and 6 bases, there was a span of 13 bases. This CDR3 is built from 14 residues. The DNA of the CDR3 is TGCAGTGCTAGAGTATCAGACTTCTTCAATGAGCAGTTCTTC. Translation gives CSARVSDFFNEQFF.

This rearrangement joins TRBV7-2 to TRBJ2-3; 7 nucleotides match TRBD1. This CDR3 spans 12 amino acids. The V gene end was trimmed by 5 bases and the J gene end by 11 bases; junction bases not matched to a gene: 7. The germline gives CDR1 SGHTA, CDR2 FQGNSA. CDR3 nucleotide sequence: TGTGCCAGCAGCCGAATCAGGGACAGGCAGTATTTT. Translated: CASSRIRDRQYF.

The rearrangement links TRBV25-1 to TRBJ2-3, with D possibly being TRBD2 (7 bases). The CDR3 runs 16 residues. CDR1 is MGHDK and CDR2 is SYGVNS in the germline V gene. The ends were cut back, 4 bases at V and 5 bases at J, with 19 bases in the middle. The CDR3 here is CASSGTRGGLGDTQYF. Written as DNA, the CDR3 is TGTGCCAGCAGTGGCACCAGGGGAGGGTTGGGAGATACGCAGTATTTT.

This clonotype was detected a few times. V gene TRBV4-2 combines with J gene TRBJ2-5, with 9 bases lining up with TRBD2. Germline loops: CDR1 LGHNA, CDR2 YNFKEQ. Trimming at V came to 0 bases and at J to 5 bases, leaving 4 bases not matched to a gene. The CDR3 totals 15 residues. The chain's CDR3 is CASSQERTSGETQYF. The CDR3 bases are TGTGCCAGCAGCCAAGAGCGTACTAGCGGGGAGACCCAGTACTTC.

CDR3 DNA sequence: TGCGCCAGCAGCCAAGAAAAGTTCACTGAAGCTTTCTTT. Translating it yields CASSQEKFTEAFF. V and J are TRBV4-3 and TRBJ1-1, with D unclear. CDR3 length: 13 residues. Germline lookup yields CDR1 LGHNA and CDR2 YSLEER. V lost 0 bases to trimming and J lost 4 bases, with 6 bases between them.

Comments on this clonotype: The junction departs from germline at one end; a sequencing error may be responsible. The V and J genes are TRBV7-2 and TRBJ2-3; 8 nucleotides agree with TRBD2. The CDR3 loop spans 19 amino acids. The germline gives CDR1 SGHTA, CDR2 FQGNSA. This CDR3 reads CASSIGLADPTLSTETQYF. The CDR3 DNA is TGTGCCAGCAGCATAGGACTAGCCGACCCCACCTTGAGCACAGAGACGCAGTATTTT. The full variable domain, in which reference TRBV7-2 and TRBJ2-3 provide the parts outside the CDR3, is GAGVSQSPSNKVTEKGKDVELRCDPISGHTALYWYRQSLGQGLEFLIYFQGNSAPDKSGLPSDRFSAERTGGSVSTLTIQRTQQEDSAVYLCASSIGLADPTLSTETQYFGPGTRLTVL.

Only a few counts were recorded for this clonotype. CDR3 in DNA: TGCAGTGCTCCGGACAATTCTCCCTTCGAGCAGTACTTC. Translated: CSAPDNSPFEQYF. The chain is built from TRBV20-1 and TRBJ2-4; possibly TRBD1 for D (5 bases). The J call is doubtful: the DNA matches TRBJ2-7 better. Germline V CDR1 and CDR2: DFQATT, SNEGSKA (reference sequence). The CDR3 consists of 13 residues.

The V gene is TRBV7-9, the J gene TRBJ1-2; maybe TRBD1 (5 bases). V dropped 2 bases and J dropped 6 bases, with 16 bases sitting between them. The germline V gene has CDR1 SEHNR and CDR2 FQNEAQ (reference sequence). The CDR3 contains 15 residues. CDR3: CASSLSFGGTDGYTF. The CDR3 DNA is TGTGCCAGCAGCTTATCCTTCGGCGGGACTGATGGCTACACCTTC.

This clonotype was seen a few times. The chain couples TRBV7-8 to TRBJ2-3, with a weak D call TRBD1 (6 bases). The germline gives CDR1 SGHVS, CDR2 FQNEAQ. V was trimmed by 5 bases and J by 1 base, leaving 10 bases between them. This CDR3 is 14 amino acids long. Here the CDR3 DNA reads TGTGCCAGCAGCGGGGACACCCGCACAGATACGCAGTATTTT. It encodes CASSGDTRTDTQYF. Using reference TRBV7-8 and TRBJ2-3 for the parts outside the CDR3, the full variable domain is GAGVSQSPRYKVAKRGQDVALRCDPISGHVSLFWYQQALGQGPEFLTYFQNEAQLDKSGLPSDRFFAERPEGSVSTLKIQRTQQEDSAVYLCASSGDTRTDTQYFGPGTRLTVL.

CDR3 loop: CASSQEQAGSYNEQFF. The CDR3 DNA reads TGTGCCAGCAGCCAAGAACAGGCAGGTTCCTACAATGAGCAGTTCTTC. This chain uses TRBV4-2 with TRBJ2-1; TRBD1 might be the D (5 bases). Germline V gene data show CDR1 as LGHNA and CDR2 as YNFKEQ. V lost 0 bases and J 1 base, leaving 10 bases between the germline ends. This CDR3 has 16 amino acids.

The J gene is TRBJ1-6, the V gene TRBV6-5, with TRBD1 as a possible D gene (5 bases). V lost 2 bases and J 7 bases, leaving 21 bases between the germline ends. Per germline, CDR1 MNHEY and CDR2 SVGAGI. The CDR3 loop spans 18 amino acids. CDR3 sequence: CASSYEGPRWGKNSPLHF. CDR3 DNA sequence: TGTGCCAGCAGTTACGAGGGGCCAAGGTGGGGAAAAAATTCACCCCTCCACTTT.

This clonotype was recorded once. The chain employs TRBV6-5 and TRBJ1-5; 7 bases align to TRBD1. The V gene's germline CDR1 is MNHEY and CDR2 SVGAGI. This CDR3 comprises 15 residues. Unmatched junction bases numbered 2, after V lost 2 bases and J lost 1 base. The CDR3 nucleotides read TGTGCCAGCAGTTACGGGACAGCGAGCAATCAGCCCCAGCATTTT. Its translation is CASSYGTASNQPQHF.

The chain combines TRBV3-1 with TRBJ2-1, with D hard to call. Looked up from germline, CDR1 is LGHDT and CDR2 is YNNKEL (reference sequence). The CDR3 totals 16 residues. The V gene lost 1 base and the J gene lost 6 bases, with 16 bases spanning the gap. CDR3 DNA sequence: TGTGCCAGCAGCCAAGGTCGGATCTGGCCCCGCAATGAGCAGTTCTTC. Protein product: CASSQGRIWPRNEQFF.

The CDR3 region is CASSPWTSGPYEQYF. Here the CDR3 DNA reads TGTGCCAGCAGCCCCTGGACTAGCGGACCCTACGAGCAGTACTTC. The rearrangement links TRBV7-6 to TRBJ2-7, with 10 bases identical to TRBD2. V lost 5 bases to trimming and J lost 2 bases; unmatched junction nucleotides: 6. Germline CDR1 and CDR2: SGHVS and FNYEAQ. There are 15 residues in the CDR3.

The chain has TRBV21-1 and TRBJ1-5; the D segment call TRBD1 is taken from the table without a DNA check. TRBV21-1 constitutes a pseudogene. The length of the CDR3 is 15 residues. The CDR3 loop reads CASSPGDRLRQPQHF. The CDR3 DNA follows: TGTGCCAGCAGCCCCGGGGACAGGCTTAGACAGCCCCAGCATTTT.

This chain connects TRBV5-1 to TRBJ2-3, with 9 bases identical to TRBD1. V was pared by 4 bases and J by 8 bases, with 14 bases of the junction left unmatched. This CDR3 has 16 residues. Germline V gives CDR1 SGHRS, CDR2 YFSETQ. CDR3 protein: CASSRGQGSMSGTQYF. CDR3 nucleotide sequence: TGCGCCAGCAGCAGGGGACAGGGCTCCATGAGTGGTACGCAGTATTTT.

The chain uses TRBV7-9 and TRBJ1-6; no clear D. V dropped 5 bases and J dropped 8 bases, with 10 bases sitting between them. The length of the CDR3 is 13 residues. The germline gives CDR1 SEHNR, CDR2 FQNEAQ (reference sequence). Here the CDR3 DNA reads TGTGCCAGCAGCCAGAGATGGGATTCACCCCTCCACTTT. Protein product: CASSQRWDSPLHF. Based on the CDR3 plus reference TRBV7-9 and TRBJ1-6, the full variable domain is DTGVSQNPRHKITKRGQNVTFRCDPISEHNRLYWYRQTLGQGPEFLTYFQNEAQLEKSRLLSDRFSAERPKGSFSTLEIQRTEQGDSAMYLCASSQRWDSPLHFGNGTRLTVT.

This clonotype turned up a few times. The CDR3 loop is CASSQDSKLAGALYNEQFF. DNA of the CDR3: TGTGCCAGCAGCCAAGATTCTAAGCTAGCGGGGGCCCTCTACAATGAGCAGTTCTTC. The chain combines TRBV3-1 with TRBJ2-1, with 10 bases fitting TRBD2. CDR1 is LGHDT, CDR2 YNNKEL, per germline (reference sequence). This CDR3 has 19 amino acids. J lost 3 bases, V lost 0 bases, and 11 bases had no gene match.

V usage is TRBV28 and J usage is TRBJ2-1, with 8 positions matching TRBD2. CDR1 and CDR2 (germline): MDHEN, SYDVKM. This CDR3 region has 16 residues. With 5 bases clipped from V and 7 bases from J, the junction kept 13 bases outside the gene matches. The chain's CDR3 is CASSPQGRGASNEQFF. The CDR3 DNA sequence: TGTGCCAGCAGTCCCCAGGGGCGGGGGGCGTCAAATGAGCAGTTCTTC.

This clonotype was observed a handful of times. The chain uses TRBV7-2 and TRBJ2-7; 10 bases fit TRBD1. The V gene end was trimmed by 0 bases and the J gene end by 4 bases; junction bases not matched to a gene: 6. Germline assignment: CDR1 SGHTA and CDR2 FQGNSA. The CDR3 loop spans 16 amino acids. The CDR3 loop is CASSLAGQGVGYEQYF. DNA for the CDR3: TGTGCCAGCAGCTTAGCTGGACAGGGGGTTGGTTACGAGCAGTACTTC.

The V gene is TRBV27, the J gene TRBJ1-1, with a tentative D call TRBD1 (5 bases). The V end lost 6 bases, the J end lost 2 bases, and 19 bases lay between the germline ends. Germline V gene sequence: CDR1 MNHEY, CDR2 SMNVEV (reference sequence). The CDR3 spans 16 residues. In nucleotides, the CDR3 is TGTGCCAGCAGGGCGCAAGGGACGATGGTTAACACTGAAGCTTTCTTT. Protein: CASRAQGTMVNTEAFF.

This clonotype has just a few counts. The V gene is TRBV7-9, the J gene TRBJ1-2, with 9 bases that match TRBD1. Germline loops: CDR1 SEHNR, CDR2 FQNEAQ (reference sequence). The length of the CDR3 is 15 residues. The trim removed 5 bases at V and 0 bases at J, leaving 4 bases unmatched. This chain's CDR3 is CASSQTGGSNYGYTF. In DNA, the CDR3 is TGTGCCAGCAGCCAAACAGGGGGCTCTAACTATGGCTACACCTTC.

The chain has TRBV20-1 and TRBJ1-4; D is perhaps TRBD1 (5 bases). Germline V lookup: CDR1 DFQATT, CDR2 SNEGSKA (reference sequence). V shed 0 bases and J shed 7 bases, with 9 bases lying between them. CDR3 length equals 13 residues. CDR3 protein: CSARDPDIEKLFF. CDR3 nucleotides: TGCAGTGCTAGAGATCCGGACATTGAAAAACTGTTTTTT.

Remarks on this clonotype: The junction differs from germline at one of its ends, possibly a read error. The gene calls are TRBV6-1 and TRBJ1-2; D is possibly TRBD1 (6 bases). CDR1 and CDR2 (germline): MNHNS, SASEGT. The CDR3 runs to 13 residues. In DNA, the CDR3 is TGTGCCAGCGATCAGGGGACTAACTATGACTACACCTTC. Protein product: CASDQGTNYDYTF.

This chain uses TRBV7-2 with TRBJ2-3; D unclear. Trimming pared 1 base from V and 3 bases from J, leaving 14 bases between. The CDR3 runs 16 residues. The germline gives CDR1 SGHTA, CDR2 FQGNSA. The CDR3, as DNA: TGTGCCAGCAGCTTAGGGGCCAGTCTCCGTACAGATACGCAGTATTTT. Protein sequence: CASSLGASLRTDTQYF.

The chain is built from TRBV2 and TRBJ2-7; D might be TRBD1 or TRBD2, each matching 5 bases. Near its end, the DNA agrees better with TRBJ2-5, so the J call may be wrong. The germline V gene encodes CDR1 SNHLY and CDR2 FYNNEI. The CDR3 sequence is 16 residues long. The DNA of the CDR3 is TGTGCCAGCGGCGAAGGGACGACGCAGCGTCAAGAGACCCAGTACTTC. Its protein is CASGEGTTQRQETQYF.

The chain combines TRBV5-6 with TRBJ1-5; no definite D call. The V and J ends lost 0 bases and 0 bases respectively, with 7 bases between them. The CDR3 sequence is 15 residues long. The germline V gene encodes CDR1 SGHDT and CDR2 YYEEEE. The DNA for the CDR3 is TGTGCCAGCAGCTTGGGCAGATTTAGCAATCAGCCCCAGCATTTT. Protein: CASSLGRFSNQPQHF.

In DNA form, the CDR3 reads TGTGCCAGCAGCCAAGTGGTCAGCAGGGGACTATATGGCTACACCTTC. Translated: CASSQVVSRGLYGYTF. This chain uses TRBV3-1 with TRBJ1-2; perhaps TRBD1 as D (6 bases). Deletions cut 1 base from V and 5 bases from J, with 17 bases between. The germline CDR1 and CDR2 sequences are LGHDT and YNNKEL (reference sequence). This CDR3 has 16 residues.

The chain couples TRBV7-8 to TRBJ1-5; tentatively, D is TRBD1 (5 bases). CDR3 size: 17 residues. In germline, CDR1 is SGHVS, CDR2 FQNEAQ. Trimming left V 1 base short and J 4 bases short, with 17 bases between. The CDR3, as DNA: TGTGCCAGCAGCTTAGGGACACGGGGACGGAGTAATCAGCCCCAGCATTTT. This encodes CASSLGTRGRSNQPQHF.

This clonotype was found a few times. The J gene is TRBJ1-2, the V gene TRBV4-2; perhaps TRBD1 as D (5 bases). Germline values: CDR1 LGHNA, CDR2 YNFKEQ. V was trimmed by 1 base and J by 4 bases, leaving 10 bases between them. The length of the CDR3 is 14 residues. CDR3 protein: CASSQGRVGYGYTF. The DNA of the CDR3 is TGTGCCAGCAGCCAAGGCAGGGTTGGCTATGGCTACACCTTC.